One T cell receptor (beta chain) is described in this entry. Its antigen is as yet unknown. cDNA libraries of TCR beta carried unique molecular identifiers. TCRdb recomputed calls from the PCR reads with MiXCR, one row per CDR3 protein. In the table there are almost 700,000 distinct CDR3 sequences, approximately 59% of which are singletons. This record belongs to a study of post-analysis software for immune sequencing data. For the study at large: Multiple sclerosis in the patients followed relapsing-remitting, secondary progressive and progressive-relapsing courses. General study findings and limits: Four to six TRBV segments, including TRBV5-6, TRBV5-1 and TRBV20-1, were more frequent in patients than controls. Samples sharing a preparation batch grouped tightly together when assessed by F measure. The normalized Chao1 diversity of multiple sclerosis patients was significantly lower than that of controls.

Germline V CDR1 and CDR2: DFQATT, SNEGSKA (reference sequence). This CDR3 region has 15 residues. The chain uses TRBV20-1 and TRBJ2-4, with TRBD1 as a possible D gene (5 bases). Near its end, the DNA agrees better with TRBJ2-7, so the J call may be wrong. The TCR sequence derives from a girl aged 2 to 9 with multiple sclerosis. Sequences were obtained from blood. The CDR3 region is CSARVAGLWSYEQYF. The CDR3 nucleotides are TGCAGTGCTAGAGTGGCAGGGCTTTGGTCCTACGAGCAGTACTTC.